This paragraph reports one TCR beta chain. Its antigen is not known. Trimming stripped 5 bases from V and 3 bases from J, with 4 bases between. The CDR3 contains 11 residues. From germline, CDR1 is KGHSH and CDR2 LQKENI. Primers: 60 Vbeta forward and 13 Jbeta reverse. The data were produced by immunoSEQ multiplex PCR, yet TCRdb's version contains in-frame clones alone and is incomplete. This repertoire shows some 140,000 clones, around 80% found once; its top ten account for roughly 1.3%. This specimen comes from a study of cytomegalovirus exposure and HLA in healthy donors. Findings and caveats of the study: It was reported that TCR beta sequences correctly inferred the HLA-A and HLA-B alleles for most subjects. A later analysis appeared to link common viral pathogens to several of the most significant clusters. Excluded: some indistinguishable V segments such as TRBV6-2 and TRBV6-3.

Sequenced input: PBMCs. The rearrangement joins TRBV18 to TRBJ1-2; D gene unclear. The origin of this receptor is a male donor in good health and CMV-seropositive. For the CDR3, the DNA is TGTGCCAGCTCAACGGACTATGGCTACACCTTC. This sequence encodes CASSTDYGYTF.